These 25 T cell receptor beta chains share one sample of origin, sequenced in a study of beta chain features in type 1 diabetes. As every portion of the isolated RNA was reverse transcribed, the sequencing read expressed TCRB transcripts. The table came from immunoSEQ multiplex PCR; TCRdb's copy has only in-frame clones and leaves some out. The sample contains roughly 150,000 clones, roughly 9.1% of which appear only once. The sample was central memory CD4+ T cells from blood. All receptors come from a woman aged 18-29 years in good health.

V is TRBV18 and J is TRBJ2-5; 9 positions match TRBD2. The CDR3 runs to 16 residues. Germline V gene lookup returns CDR1 KGHSH and CDR2 LQKENI. J was trimmed by 3 bases and V by 6 bases; bases with no gene match: 11. This CDR3 is CASSPIETSGKETQYF. The CDR3 DNA is TGTGCCAGCTCGCCCATTGAGACTAGCGGCAAAGAGACCCAGTACTTC.

V is TRBV18 and J is TRBJ2-3; D might be TRBD2 (6 bases). Germline CDR1 and CDR2: KGHSH and LQKENI. The CDR3 is 17 amino acids. V was cut by 6 bases and J by 5 bases, with 24 bases left in between. The chain's CDR3 is CASSPPRGGVMGDTQYF. As DNA, the CDR3 is TGTGCCAGCTCCCCCCCGCGGGGCGGGGTGATGGGAGATACGCAGTATTTT.

The table lists this clone with a few counts. The rearrangement joins TRBV2 to TRBJ2-5, with 12 bases matching TRBD1. V was pared by 6 bases and J by 7 bases, with 6 bases of the junction left unmatched. The CDR3 runs 14 residues. Germline loops: CDR1 SNHLY, CDR2 FYNNEI. The CDR3 bases are TGTGCCAGCAGACCGGGACAGGGGGCCGGGACCCAGTACTTC. Protein sequence: CASRPGQGAGTQYF.

In its sample, this clone was seen a few times. The rearrangement joins TRBV7-2 to TRBJ2-5; 9 nucleotides agree with TRBD1. V lost 1 base to trimming and J lost 3 bases; unmatched junction nucleotides: 3. Germline lookup yields CDR1 SGHTA and CDR2 FQGNSA. The CDR3 length is 15 residues. CDR3 residues: CASSLVGDREETQYF. The DNA for the CDR3 is TGTGCCAGCAGCTTAGTTGGGGACAGGGAAGAGACCCAGTACTTC. The full variable domain, with the rest looked up from reference TRBV7-2 and TRBJ2-5, is GAGVSQSPSNKVTEKGKDVELRCDPISGHTALYWYRQSLGQGLEFLIYFQGNSAPDKSGLPSDRFSAERTGGSVSTLTIQRTQQEDSAVYLCASSLVGDREETQYFGPGTRLLVL.

The sample holds a few counts of this clone. V is TRBV7-2 and J is TRBJ2-5, with D maybe TRBD2 (6 bases). CDR1 SGHTA and CDR2 FQGNSA come from the germline V gene. The germline V and J ends were trimmed by 1 base and 5 bases, with 14 bases remaining between them. This CDR3 is 15 amino acids long. Here the CDR3 DNA reads TGTGCCAGCAGCTTAGATGGCGGGGTAGACGAGACCCAGTACTTC. Translation: CASSLDGGVDETQYF.

This clone was picked up a small number of times. The rearrangement joins TRBV5-1 to TRBJ1-1; no reliable D call. This CDR3 contains 13 residues. Trimming pared 0 bases from V and 2 bases from J, leaving 5 bases between. Looked up from germline, CDR1 is SGHRS and CDR2 is YFSETQ. The CDR3 is CASSLDFNTEAFF. The CDR3 DNA reads as TGCGCCAGCAGCTTGGACTTTAACACTGAAGCTTTCTTT.

This clone was counted only a few times. The genes are TRBV5-1 and TRBJ1-4; D may be TRBD1 (6 bases). Trimming removed 7 bases at V and 5 bases at J, with 15 bases between. Looked up from germline, CDR1 is SGHRS and CDR2 is YFSETQ. The CDR3 length is 14 residues. CDR3 sequence reads: CASGPGTRNEKLFF. CDR3 nucleotides: TGCGCCAGCGGCCCCGGGACAAGGAATGAAAAACTGTTTTTT.

The chain carries TRBV14 and TRBJ1-1; tentatively, D is TRBD1 (5 bases). Germline CDR1 is SGHDN and CDR2 is FVKESK. Trimming pared 4 bases from V and 0 bases from J, leaving 6 bases between. This CDR3 has 13 residues. The CDR3 nucleotides are TGTGCCAGCAGCCTGGACATGAACACTGAAGCTTTCTTT. Residues: CASSLDMNTEAFF.

The gene calls are TRBV7-9 and TRBJ1-2; D may be TRBD1 (6 bases). Trimming shortened V by 5 bases and J by 2 bases, and 9 bases separated the two germline ends. Germline CDR1 reads SEHNR; CDR2 reads FQNEAQ (reference sequence). The CDR3 consists of 13 residues. In DNA form, the CDR3 reads TGTGCCAGCAGCCGGGACACCAACTATGGCTACACCTTC. It is translated as CASSRDTNYGYTF.

Only a few counts were recorded for this clone. The rearrangement uses TRBV11-2 and TRBJ2-5, with D unclear. The length of the CDR3 is 14 residues. Germline assignment: CDR1 SGHAT and CDR2 FQNNGV. V gave up 1 base and J gave up 1 base, with 7 bases separating them. The DNA of the CDR3 is TGTGCCAGCAGCTTAGTTAAGCTCCAAGAGACCCAGTACTTC. It is translated as CASSLVKLQETQYF.

In this sample, this clone turned up a few times. This chain uses TRBV11-2 with TRBJ2-2; 8 bases are a match to TRBD1. After removal of 5 bases from V and 5 bases from J, the junction contained 7 bases not matched to a gene. The CDR3 contains 15 residues. Germline V lookup: CDR1 SGHAT, CDR2 FQNNGV. CDR3 DNA sequence: TGTGCCAGCAGCCCGAGCAGGGGGCAAACCGGGGAGCTGTTTTTT. This gives the protein CASSPSRGQTGELFF. Full variable domain (missing parts from reference TRBV11-2 and TRBJ2-2): EAGVAQSPRYKIIEKRQSVAFWCNPISGHATLYWYQQILGQGPKLLIQFQNNGVVDDSQLPKDRFSAERLKGVDSTLKIQPAKLEDSAVYLCASSPSRGQTGELFFGEGSRLTVL.

J is TRBJ2-2 and V is TRBV7-2; D is uncertain. V shed 0 bases and J shed 4 bases, with 9 bases lying between them. The length of the CDR3 is 15 residues. Germline values: CDR1 SGHTA, CDR2 FQGNSA. The DNA of the CDR3 is TGTGCCAGCAGCTTAGCGATCCACACCACCGGGGAGCTGTTTTTT. Its translation: CASSLAIHTTGELFF.

This clone showed up just a few times. The chain is built from TRBV5-1 and TRBJ2-5, with D unresolved. The CDR3 runs to 14 residues. V lost 3 bases, J lost 2 bases, and 11 bases lay in between. The V gene's germline CDR1 is SGHRS and CDR2 YFSETQ. CDR3 region: CASSWRGPQETQYF. The CDR3 bases are TGCGCCAGCAGCTGGAGAGGCCCGCAAGAGACCCAGTACTTC.

This clone has a handful of counts. The chain employs TRBV5-1 and TRBJ1-1; D is ambiguous. Trimming removed 0 bases at V and 1 base at J, with 7 bases between. The germline V gene has CDR1 SGHRS and CDR2 YFSETQ. The CDR3 sequence is 14 residues long. This CDR3 reads CASSLASANTEAFF. CDR3 sequence (DNA): TGCGCCAGCAGCTTGGCTAGCGCGAACACTGAAGCTTTCTTT.

This clone was counted a few times. The chain is built from TRBV21-1 and TRBJ2-5; the DNA was not used to check the table's D call, TRBD1. TRBV21-1 is noted as a pseudogene. CDR3 length: 16 residues. CDR3 in amino acids: CASSKRGHSAKETQYF. For the CDR3, the DNA is TGTGCCAGCAGCAAAAGGGGGCACTCCGCCAAGGAGACCCAGTACTTC.

This chain joins TRBV4-1 and TRBJ2-3; 8 bases fit TRBD2. Germline V gene data show CDR1 as MGHRA and CDR2 as YSYEKL. J gave up 0 bases and V 0 bases, and 8 bases lay outside the gene matches. This CDR3 contains 18 residues. CDR3 amino acids: CASSQEVAGGRSTDTQYF. Written as DNA, the CDR3 is TGCGCCAGCAGCCAAGAAGTGGCAGGCGGGAGGAGCACAGATACGCAGTATTTT.

CDR3 protein: CASSQDRVTEAFF. For the CDR3, the DNA is TGTGCCAGCAGCCAGGACAGGGTAACTGAAGCTTTCTTT. The rearrangement links TRBV7-3 to TRBJ1-1, with 8 bases that match TRBD1. Germline lookup yields CDR1 SGHTA and CDR2 FQGTGA. CDR3 size: 13 residues. V shed 5 bases and J 5 bases; nucleotides not matched to a gene: 4.

This chain joins TRBV11-2 and TRBJ2-1; 7 bases line up with TRBD2. The CDR3 is 15 amino acids. CDR1 and CDR2 (germline): SGHAT, FQNNGV. J was trimmed by 11 bases and V by 5 bases; bases with no gene match: 15. The CDR3 bases are TGTGCCAGCAGCCCCCGCGGGACTACTGCAATGAAGCAGTTCTTC. Amino acids: CASSPRGTTAMKQFF.

The CDR3, as DNA: TGTGCCAGTAGTATCCAGGTTTCCACAGATACGCAGTATTTT. Translation gives CASSIQVSTDTQYF. The chain uses TRBV19 and TRBJ2-3; no firm D call. V was trimmed by 3 bases and J by 2 bases, leaving 9 bases between them. CDR1 is LNHDA and CDR2 is SQIVND in the germline V gene (reference sequence). The CDR3 has 14 residues.

A few counts support this clone. The chain employs TRBV4-1 and TRBJ2-5; 7 bases match TRBD2. Germline V gives CDR1 MGHRA, CDR2 YSYEKL. The V and J ends lost 2 bases and 7 bases, in that order; junction bases with no gene match: 13. The CDR3 spans 16 residues. CDR3 coding DNA: TGCGCCAGCAGCCAACGCCGGGACTACCATGTGCCGACCCAGTACTTC. Translating it yields CASSQRRDYHVPTQYF.

The J gene is TRBJ1-5, the V gene TRBV7-9; 8 positions match TRBD1. This CDR3 contains 14 residues. The junction had 3 bases not matched to a gene; V was cut back by 2 bases and J by 6 bases. Germline lookup yields CDR1 SEHNR and CDR2 FQNEAQ (reference sequence). The DNA of the CDR3 is TGTGCCAGCAGCTTACAGGGGGCCGGTCAGCCCCAGCATTTT. Translation: CASSLQGAGQPQHF.

This clone showed up just a few times. The chain joins TRBV4-2 to TRBJ2-4; 9 bases are shared with TRBD2. The CDR3 extends over 16 amino acids. The V gene's germline CDR1 is LGHNA and CDR2 YNFKEQ. Trimming at V came to 2 bases and at J to 8 bases, leaving 10 bases not matched to a gene. This CDR3 reads CASSQIRGRARDIQYF. The CDR3 DNA sequence: TGTGCCAGCAGCCAAATCCGCGGGAGGGCCAGAGACATTCAGTACTTC.

This rearrangement joins TRBV11-3 to TRBJ2-3, with 8 nucleotides matching TRBD2. Unmatched junction bases numbered 6, after V lost 5 bases and J lost 5 bases. Germline loops: CDR1 SGHNT, CDR2 YENEEA. CDR3 length: 14 amino acids. The CDR3 spells CASSPGLDLDTQYF. The CDR3 DNA follows: TGTGCCAGCAGCCCGGGACTAGATCTAGATACGCAGTATTTT.

This clone was detected only a few times. The genes are TRBV9 and TRBJ1-2; 8 positions agree with TRBD1. CDR1 is SGDLS and CDR2 is YYNGEE in the germline V gene. The CDR3 has 15 amino acids. With 2 bases clipped from V and 7 bases from J, the junction kept 10 bases outside the gene matches. CDR3 protein: CASSVDRGRKGGYTF. The CDR3 DNA sequence: TGTGCCAGCAGCGTCGACAGGGGCCGGAAGGGTGGCTACACCTTC.

This clone was picked up a small number of times. V usage is TRBV7-2 and J usage is TRBJ2-5; D is unclear. The CDR3 is 12 amino acids. Trimming pared 1 base from V and 5 bases from J, leaving 5 bases between. CDR1 is SGHTA and CDR2 is FQGNSA in the germline V gene. As DNA, the CDR3 is TGTGCCAGCAGCTTAGTTCTGGAGACCCAGTACTTC. It translates to CASSLVLETQYF.